The next 6 T cell receptor beta chains were all read from a single sample in a study of stem cell transplantation in POMP-related autoinflammatory disease. Profiled with immunoSEQ multiplex PCR; TCRdb holds only in-frame clones, not every one. The data show about 68,000 clones, approximately 91% seen once. Sample: CD4+ T cells from PBMCs, taken after stem cell transplantation. The receptor set was obtained from a human patient with POMP-related autoinflammation and immune dysregulation (PRAID). The T cells may come from the graft donor.

The V and J genes are TRBV6-2 or TRBV6-3 and TRBJ1-5; tentatively, D is TRBD1 (6 bases). Trimming left V 2 bases short and J 2 bases short, with 7 bases between. Germline V CDR1 and CDR2: MNHEY, SVGEGT. This CDR3 region has 14 residues. CDR3 residues: CASSYPGGNQPQHF. The CDR3 region has the DNA TGTGCCAGCAGTTACCCAGGGGGCAATCAGCCCCAGCATTTT.

This rearrangement joins TRBV3-1 (or the pseudogene TRBV3-2) to TRBJ1-3; D is uncertain. The V end lost 4 bases, the J end lost 3 bases, and 10 bases lay between the germline ends. The CDR3 consists of 14 residues. Germline CDR1 LGHDT, CDR2 YNNKEL (reference sequence). The DNA of the CDR3 is TGTGCCAGCAGCCCAAGGGAATATGGAAACACCATATATTTT. Translating gives CASSPREYGNTIYF.

The chain carries TRBV5-1 and TRBJ1-1, with D possibly matching TRBD1 (5 bases). The V end was cut by 0 bases, the J end by 4 bases, with 16 bases between. The length of the CDR3 is 16 residues. CDR1 SGHRS and CDR2 YFSETQ come from the germline V gene. This CDR3 is CASSLAPPGGGTEAFF. CDR3 nucleotides: TGCGCCAGCAGCTTGGCCCCCCCGGGGGGGGGCACTGAAGCTTTCTTT.

The CDR3 here is CASSPRTGDYGYTF. The CDR3 DNA sequence: TGTGCCAGCAGCCCCCGGACAGGGGACTATGGCTACACCTTC. The rearrangement uses TRBV7-9 and TRBJ1-2; 9 bases agree with TRBD1. CDR3 length: 14 residues. Germline V gene data show CDR1 as SEHNR and CDR2 as FQNEAQ (reference sequence). V lost 5 bases to trimming and J lost 3 bases; unmatched junction nucleotides: 4.

The V gene is TRBV15, the J gene TRBJ2-7, with TRBD2 matching over 16 bases. Per the germline V gene, CDR1 is LNHNV and CDR2 is YYDKDF (reference sequence). V lost 7 bases to trimming and J lost 5 bases; unmatched junction nucleotides: 14. This CDR3 spans 18 amino acids. The CDR3 region has the DNA TGTGCCACCATCGACAGGACGGGACTAGCGGGAGGGCCCAACGAGCAGTACTTC. This translates into CATIDRTGLAGGPNEQYF.

The J gene is TRBJ2-5, the V gene TRBV29-1, with TRBD1 matching over 9 bases. Per germline, CDR1 SQVTM and CDR2 ANQGSEA. This CDR3 region has 13 residues. V trimming: 7 bases; J trimming: 4 bases; junction bases outside the gene matches: 7. Here the CDR3 reads CSGQTGGLETQYF. In nucleotides, the CDR3 is TGCAGCGGCCAGACAGGGGGATTAGAGACCCAGTACTTC.